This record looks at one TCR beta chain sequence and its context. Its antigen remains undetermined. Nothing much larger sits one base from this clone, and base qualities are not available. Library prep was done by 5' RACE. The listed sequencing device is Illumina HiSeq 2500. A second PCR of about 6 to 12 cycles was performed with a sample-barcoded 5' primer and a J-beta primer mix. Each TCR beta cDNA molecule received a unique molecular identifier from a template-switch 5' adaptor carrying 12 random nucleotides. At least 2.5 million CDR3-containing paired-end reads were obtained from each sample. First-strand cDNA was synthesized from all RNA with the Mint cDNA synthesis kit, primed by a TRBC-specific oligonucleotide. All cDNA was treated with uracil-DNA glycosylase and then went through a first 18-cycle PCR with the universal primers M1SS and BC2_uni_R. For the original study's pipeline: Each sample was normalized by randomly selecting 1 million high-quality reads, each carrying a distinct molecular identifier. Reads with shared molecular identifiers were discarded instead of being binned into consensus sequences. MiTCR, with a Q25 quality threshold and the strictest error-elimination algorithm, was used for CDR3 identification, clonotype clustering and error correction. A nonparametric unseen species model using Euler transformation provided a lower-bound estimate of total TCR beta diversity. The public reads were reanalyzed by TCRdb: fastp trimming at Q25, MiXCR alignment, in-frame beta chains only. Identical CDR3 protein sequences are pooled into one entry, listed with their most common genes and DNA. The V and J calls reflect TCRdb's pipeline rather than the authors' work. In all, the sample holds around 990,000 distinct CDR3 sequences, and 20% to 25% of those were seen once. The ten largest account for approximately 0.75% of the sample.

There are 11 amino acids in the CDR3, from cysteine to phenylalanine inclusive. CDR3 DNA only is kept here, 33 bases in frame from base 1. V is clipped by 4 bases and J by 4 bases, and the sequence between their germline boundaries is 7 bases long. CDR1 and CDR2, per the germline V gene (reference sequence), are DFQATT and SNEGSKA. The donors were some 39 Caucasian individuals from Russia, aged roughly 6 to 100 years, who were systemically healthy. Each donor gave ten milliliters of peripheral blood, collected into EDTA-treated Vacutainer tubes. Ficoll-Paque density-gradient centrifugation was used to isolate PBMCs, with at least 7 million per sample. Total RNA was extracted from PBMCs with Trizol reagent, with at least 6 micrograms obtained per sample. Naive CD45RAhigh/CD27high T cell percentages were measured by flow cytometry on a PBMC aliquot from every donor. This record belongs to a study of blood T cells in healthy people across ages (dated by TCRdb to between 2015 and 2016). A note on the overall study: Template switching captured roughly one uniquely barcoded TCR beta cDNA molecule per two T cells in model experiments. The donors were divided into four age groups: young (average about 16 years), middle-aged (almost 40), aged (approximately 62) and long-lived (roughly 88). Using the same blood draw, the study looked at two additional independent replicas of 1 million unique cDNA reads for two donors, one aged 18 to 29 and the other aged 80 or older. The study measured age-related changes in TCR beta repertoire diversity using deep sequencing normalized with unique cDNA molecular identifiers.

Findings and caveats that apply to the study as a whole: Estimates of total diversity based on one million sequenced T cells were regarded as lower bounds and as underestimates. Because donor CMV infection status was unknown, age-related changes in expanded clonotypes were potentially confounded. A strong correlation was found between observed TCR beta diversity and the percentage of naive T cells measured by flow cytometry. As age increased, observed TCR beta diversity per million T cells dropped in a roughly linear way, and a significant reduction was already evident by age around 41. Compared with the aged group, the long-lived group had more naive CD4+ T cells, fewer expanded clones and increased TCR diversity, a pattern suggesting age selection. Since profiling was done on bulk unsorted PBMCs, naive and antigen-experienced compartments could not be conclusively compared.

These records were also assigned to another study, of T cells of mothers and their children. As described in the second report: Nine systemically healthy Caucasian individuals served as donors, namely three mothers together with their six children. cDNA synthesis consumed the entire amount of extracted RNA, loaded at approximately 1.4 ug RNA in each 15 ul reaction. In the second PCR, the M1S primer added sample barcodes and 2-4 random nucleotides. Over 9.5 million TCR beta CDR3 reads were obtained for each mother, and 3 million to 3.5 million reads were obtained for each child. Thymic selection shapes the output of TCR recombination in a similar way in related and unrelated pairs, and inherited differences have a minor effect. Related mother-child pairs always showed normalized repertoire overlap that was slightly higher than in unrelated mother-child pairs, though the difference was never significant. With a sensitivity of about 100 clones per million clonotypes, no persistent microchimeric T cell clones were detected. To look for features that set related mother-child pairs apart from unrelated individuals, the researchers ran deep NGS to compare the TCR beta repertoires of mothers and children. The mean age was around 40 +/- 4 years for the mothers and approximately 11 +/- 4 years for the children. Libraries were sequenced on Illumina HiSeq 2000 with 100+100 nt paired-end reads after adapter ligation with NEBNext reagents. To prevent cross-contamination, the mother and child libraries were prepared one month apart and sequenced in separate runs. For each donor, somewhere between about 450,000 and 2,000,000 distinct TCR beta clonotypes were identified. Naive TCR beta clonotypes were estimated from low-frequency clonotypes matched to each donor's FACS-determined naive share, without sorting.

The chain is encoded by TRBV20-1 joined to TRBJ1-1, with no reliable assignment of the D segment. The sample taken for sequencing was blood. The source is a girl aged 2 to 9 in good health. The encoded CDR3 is CSANLPTEAFF. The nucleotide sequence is TGCAGTGCTAATCTCCCCACTGAAGCTTTCTTT.